The rows below give T cell receptor beta chains drawn from one sample of a study of T cells in Graves' hyperthyroidism and ophthalmopathy. TCRdb independently ran MiXCR on the multiplex PCR reads; one entry per CDR3 protein. The table includes about 270,000 distinct CDR3 sequences, 15% detected once. The sequenced sample was blood. These receptors were taken from a woman aged 45 to 65 with Graves' hyperthyroidism that later progressed to Graves' ophthalmopathy. The CDR3 runs from the conserved cysteine through the conserved F or W. Each record gives: D gene, V gene, clone size, J gene, CDR3 DNA, CDR3 protein. The D gene is left open where the match is weak. The listing skips clone size in some rows; elsewhere it reads once, few, many or a size class.

NA	TRBV20-1	NA	TRBJ1-5	TGCAGTGCTAGTTACCCCAATCAGCCCCAGCATTTT	CSASYPNQPQHF
TRBD2	TRBV30	many	TRBJ2-1	TGTGCCTGGATCCAGCGGGGATCCTACAATGAGCAGTTCTTC	CAWIQRGSYNEQFF
NA	TRBV20-1	few	TRBJ2-7	TGCAGTGCTAACGACAACGCGGGTATCAACGAGCAGTACTTC	CSANDNAGINEQYF
NA	TRBV12-3/TRBV12-4	few	TRBJ2-1	TGTGCCAGCAGGGGGGGACGGTCCTACAATGAGCAGTTCTTC	CASRGGRSYNEQFF
NA	TRBV20-1	many	TRBJ2-7	TGCAGTGCTAGAGAACCGGTCCACGAGCAGTACTTC	CSAREPVHEQYF
TRBD2	TRBV7-9	NA	TRBJ2-2	TGTGCCAGCAGCTCGGGGGGGTCGAGAACCGGGGAGCTGTTTTTT	CASSSGGSRTGELFF
TRBD2	TRBV6-1	many	TRBJ2-5	TGTGCCAGCAGCCCCCTCGGTCCGGGAGGGCCGCAAGAGACCCAGTACTTC	CASSPLGPGGPQETQYF
NA	TRBV5-1	many	TRBJ2-2	TGCGCCAGCAGCCGGGACTTGATTGGTGACACCGGGGAGCTGTTTTTT	CASSRDLIGDTGELFF
NA	TRBV10-3	many	TRBJ2-5	TGTGCCATCAGGATAGAAGAGACCCAGTACTTC	CAIRIEETQYF
NA	TRBV7-9	few	TRBJ2-1	TGTGCCAGCAGCTCCCTGCAGGGGGGCTACAATGAGCAGTTCTTC	CASSSLQGGYNEQFF
NA	TRBV25-1	few	TRBJ2-4	TGTGCCAGCAGCGAAGGCGGGGCGCTAGCCAAAAACATTCAGTACTTC	CASSEGGALAKNIQYF
NA	TRBV7-6	NA	TRBJ2-5	TGTGCCAGCAGCTTTGGGGGAACTAGGTATGGGGAGGAGACCCAGTACTTC	CASSFGGTRYGEETQYF